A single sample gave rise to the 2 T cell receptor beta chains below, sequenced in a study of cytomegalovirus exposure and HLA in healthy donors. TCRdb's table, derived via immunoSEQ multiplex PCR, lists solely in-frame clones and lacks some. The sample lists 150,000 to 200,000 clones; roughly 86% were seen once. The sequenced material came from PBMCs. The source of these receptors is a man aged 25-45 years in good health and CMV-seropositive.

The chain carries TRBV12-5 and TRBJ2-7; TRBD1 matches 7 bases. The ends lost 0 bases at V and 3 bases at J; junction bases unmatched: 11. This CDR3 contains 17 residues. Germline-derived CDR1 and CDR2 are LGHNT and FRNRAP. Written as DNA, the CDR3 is TGTGCTAGTGGTTTGGTACGGGGACAGAAGCCTCTCTACGAGCAGTACTTC. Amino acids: CASGLVRGQKPLYEQYF.

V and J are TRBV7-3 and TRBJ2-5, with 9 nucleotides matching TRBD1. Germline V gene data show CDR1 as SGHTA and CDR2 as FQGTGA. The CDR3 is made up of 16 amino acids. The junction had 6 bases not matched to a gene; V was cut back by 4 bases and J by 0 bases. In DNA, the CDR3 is TGTGCCAGCAGCTCCTCCGGGACAGGGAACCAAGAGACCCAGTACTTC. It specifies CASSSSGTGNQETQYF. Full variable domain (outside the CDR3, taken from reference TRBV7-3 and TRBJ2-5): GAGVSQTPSNKVTEKGKYVELRCDPISGHTALYWYRQSLGQGPEFLIYFQGTGAADDSGLPNDRFFAVRPEGSVSTLKIQRTERGDSAVYLCASSSSGTGNQETQYFGPGTRLLVL.